This TCR beta chain was sequenced in a study of blood T cell repertoires in COVID-19. Sequencing used immunoSEQ multiplex PCR; TCRdb keeps in-frame clones, though not all of them. The table includes about 250,000 clones, about 87% detected once. V gave up 6 bases and J gave up 6 bases; unmatched junction bases: 4. CDR3 length equals 13 residues. The germline V gene has CDR1 SNHLY and CDR2 FYNNEI. Participants had their cohort set by participant-reported clinical history. The specimen was PBMCs or T cells enriched from blood (not recorded which). The chain joins TRBV2 to TRBJ2-1; TRBD1 aligns across 8 bases. The clonotype comes from a woman in her thirties or forties who had been exposed to COVID-19. The CDR3 sequence is CASSSDRVNEQFF. The CDR3 coding sequence is TGTGCCAGCAGCTCGGACAGGGTCAATGAGCAGTTCTTC.